This T cell receptor (beta chain) was profiled in a study of shared clonotypes between healthy human individuals. The CDR3 runs 15 residues. The V end was cut by 6 bases, the J end by 0 bases, with 12 bases between. Germline V lookup: CDR1 MDHEN, CDR2 SYDVKM. Every subset had its genomic DNA shared out evenly among several immunoSEQ plates. TCRdb keeps only in-frame clones here, not all; method: immunoSEQ multiplex PCR. The sample lists about 2.4 million clones, over 85% occurring once. The study, taken as a whole, reports: Shared across a few donors were around 4.7% of the naive CD4 clonotypes.

To note about this clone: Its cognate antigen is unknown.

All donors qualified as healthy HIV-negative adults and had experienced no recent acute infections or vaccinations. The V and J genes are TRBV28 and TRBJ1-5; D is perhaps TRBD1 (5 bases). The receptor was derived from a man between 18 and 35 years old in good health. Some clones in this sample may be carry-over from other donors' samples. Sequencing was done on a sample of naive CD4+ T cells from PBMCs. Noted subset: CD45RA+ positively selected. CDR3 in amino acids: CASRFLGLSNQPQHF. DNA of the CDR3: TGTGCCAGCAGGTTCCTGGGACTTAGCAATCAGCCCCAGCATTTT.